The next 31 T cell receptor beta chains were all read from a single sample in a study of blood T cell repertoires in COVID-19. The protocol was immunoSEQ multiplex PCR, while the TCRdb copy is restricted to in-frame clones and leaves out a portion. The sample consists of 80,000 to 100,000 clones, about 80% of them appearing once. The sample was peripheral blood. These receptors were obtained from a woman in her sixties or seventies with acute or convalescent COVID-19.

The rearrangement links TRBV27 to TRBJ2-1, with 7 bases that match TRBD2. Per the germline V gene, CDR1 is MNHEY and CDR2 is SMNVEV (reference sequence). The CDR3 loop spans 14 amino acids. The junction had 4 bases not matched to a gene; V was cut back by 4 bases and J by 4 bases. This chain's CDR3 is CASSYTSVYNEQFF. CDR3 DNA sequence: TGTGCCAGCAGTTATACTAGCGTTTACAATGAGCAGTTCTTC.

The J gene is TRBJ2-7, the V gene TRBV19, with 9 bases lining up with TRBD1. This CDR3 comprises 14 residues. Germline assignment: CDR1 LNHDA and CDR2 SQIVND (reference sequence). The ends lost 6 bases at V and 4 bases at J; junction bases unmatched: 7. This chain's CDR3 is CASRATGGSYEQYF. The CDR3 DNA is TGTGCCAGTAGGGCCACAGGGGGCTCTTACGAGCAGTACTTC.

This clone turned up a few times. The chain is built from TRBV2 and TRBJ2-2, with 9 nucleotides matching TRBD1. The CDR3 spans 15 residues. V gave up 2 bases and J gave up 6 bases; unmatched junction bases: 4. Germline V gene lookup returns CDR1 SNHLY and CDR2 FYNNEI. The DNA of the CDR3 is TGTGCCAGCAGTGAACACAGGGGGCAAGCCGGGGAGCTGTTTTTT. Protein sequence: CASSEHRGQAGELFF.

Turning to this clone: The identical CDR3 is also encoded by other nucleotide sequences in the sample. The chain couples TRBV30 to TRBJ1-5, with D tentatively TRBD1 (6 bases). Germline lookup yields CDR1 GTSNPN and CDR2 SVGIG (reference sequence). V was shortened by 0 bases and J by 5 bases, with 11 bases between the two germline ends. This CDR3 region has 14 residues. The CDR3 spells CAWSVPGAYQPQHF. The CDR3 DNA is TGTGCCTGGAGTGTTCCAGGGGCTTATCAGCCCCAGCATTTT.

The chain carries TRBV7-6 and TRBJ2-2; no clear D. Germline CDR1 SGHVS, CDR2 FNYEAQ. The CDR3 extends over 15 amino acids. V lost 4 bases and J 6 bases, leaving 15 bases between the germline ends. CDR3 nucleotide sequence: TGTGCCAGCAGCTCCGTTTATCTTCCCGCCGGGGAGCTGTTTTTT. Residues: CASSSVYLPAGELFF.

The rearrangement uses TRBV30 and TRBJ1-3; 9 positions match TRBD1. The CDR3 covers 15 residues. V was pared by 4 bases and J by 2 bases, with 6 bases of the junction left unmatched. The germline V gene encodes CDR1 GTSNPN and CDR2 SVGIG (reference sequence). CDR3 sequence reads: CAWTRQGVTGNTIYF. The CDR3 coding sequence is TGTGCCTGGACGAGACAGGGGGTGACTGGAAACACCATATATTTT.

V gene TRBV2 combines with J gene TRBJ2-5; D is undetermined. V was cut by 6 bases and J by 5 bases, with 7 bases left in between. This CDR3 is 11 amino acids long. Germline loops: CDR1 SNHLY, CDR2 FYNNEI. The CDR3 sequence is CASSPHETQYF. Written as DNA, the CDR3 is TGTGCCAGCAGCCCCCATGAGACCCAGTACTTC. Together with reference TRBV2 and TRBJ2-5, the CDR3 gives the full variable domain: EPEVTQTPSHQVTQMGQEVILRCVPISNHLYFYWYRQILGQKVEFLVSFYNNEISEKSEIFDDQFSVERPDGSNFTLKIRSTKLEDSAMYFCASSPHETQYFGPGTRLLVL.

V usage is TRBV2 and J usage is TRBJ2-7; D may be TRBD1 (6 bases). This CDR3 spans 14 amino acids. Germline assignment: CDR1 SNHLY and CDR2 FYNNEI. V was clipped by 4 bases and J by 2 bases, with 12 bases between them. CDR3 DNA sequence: TGTGCCAGCAGTGCACAGGGTGGTACCTACGAGCAGTACTTC. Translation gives CASSAQGGTYEQYF.

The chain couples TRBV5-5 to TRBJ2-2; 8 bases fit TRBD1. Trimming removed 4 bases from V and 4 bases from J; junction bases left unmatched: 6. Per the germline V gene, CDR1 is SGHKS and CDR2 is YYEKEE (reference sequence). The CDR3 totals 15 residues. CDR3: CASSSPTGVTGELFF. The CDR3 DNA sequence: TGTGCCAGCAGCAGCCCGACAGGGGTCACCGGGGAGCTGTTTTTT.

CDR3 residues: CASSGQYYEQYF. DNA of the CDR3: TGTGCCAGTAGCGGACAGTATTACGAGCAGTACTTC. The chain links TRBV19 to TRBJ2-7; D may be TRBD1 (6 bases). From germline, CDR1 is LNHDA and CDR2 SQIVND (reference sequence). V was clipped by 6 bases and J by 4 bases, with 10 bases between them. The CDR3 covers 12 residues.

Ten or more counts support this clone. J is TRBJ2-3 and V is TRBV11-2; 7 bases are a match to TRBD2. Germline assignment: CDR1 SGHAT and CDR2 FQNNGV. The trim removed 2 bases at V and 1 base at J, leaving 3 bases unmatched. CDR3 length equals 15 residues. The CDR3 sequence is CASSLWGGGTDTQYF. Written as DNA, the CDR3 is TGTGCCAGCAGCTTATGGGGGGGAGGCACAGATACGCAGTATTTT.

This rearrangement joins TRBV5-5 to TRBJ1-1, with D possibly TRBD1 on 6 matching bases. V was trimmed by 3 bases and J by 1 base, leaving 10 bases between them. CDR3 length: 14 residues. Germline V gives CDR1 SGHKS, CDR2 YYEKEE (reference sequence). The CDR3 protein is CASSSLGQNTEAFF. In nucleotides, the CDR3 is TGTGCCAGCAGCTCGCTGGGACAGAACACTGAAGCTTTCTTT.

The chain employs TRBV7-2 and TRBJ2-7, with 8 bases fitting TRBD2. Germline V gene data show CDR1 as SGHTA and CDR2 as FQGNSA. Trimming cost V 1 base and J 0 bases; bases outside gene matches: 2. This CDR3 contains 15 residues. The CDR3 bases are TGTGCCAGCAGCTTAGATAGCGGGGCCTCCTACGAGCAGTACTTC. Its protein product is CASSLDSGASYEQYF. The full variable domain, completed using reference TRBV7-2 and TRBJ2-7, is GAGVSQSPSNKVTEKGKDVELRCDPISGHTALYWYRQSLGQGLEFLIYFQGNSAPDKSGLPSDRFSAERTGGSVSTLTIQRTQQEDSAVYLCASSLDSGASYEQYFGPGTRLTVT.

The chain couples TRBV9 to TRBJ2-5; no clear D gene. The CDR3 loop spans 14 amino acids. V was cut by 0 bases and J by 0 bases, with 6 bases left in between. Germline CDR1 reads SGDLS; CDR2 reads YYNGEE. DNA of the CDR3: TGTGCCAGCAGCGTAGGACACTACCAAGAGACCCAGTACTTC. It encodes CASSVGHYQETQYF.

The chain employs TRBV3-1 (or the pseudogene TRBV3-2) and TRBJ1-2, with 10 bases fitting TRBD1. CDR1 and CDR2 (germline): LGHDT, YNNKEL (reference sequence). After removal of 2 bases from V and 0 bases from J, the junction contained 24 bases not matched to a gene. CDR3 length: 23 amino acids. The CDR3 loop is CASSQNPGQGTAHSKKTNYGYTF. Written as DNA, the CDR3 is TGTGCCAGCAGCCAAAATCCGGGACAGGGGACCGCACACTCCAAAAAGACTAACTATGGCTACACCTTC.

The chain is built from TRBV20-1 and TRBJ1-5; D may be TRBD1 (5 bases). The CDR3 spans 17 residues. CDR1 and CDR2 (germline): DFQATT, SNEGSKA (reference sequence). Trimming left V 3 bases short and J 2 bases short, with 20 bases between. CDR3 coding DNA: TGCAGTGCTAGTGGGACGGGACGGCGGGAGGGCAATCAGCCCCAGCATTTT. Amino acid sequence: CSASGTGRREGNQPQHF.

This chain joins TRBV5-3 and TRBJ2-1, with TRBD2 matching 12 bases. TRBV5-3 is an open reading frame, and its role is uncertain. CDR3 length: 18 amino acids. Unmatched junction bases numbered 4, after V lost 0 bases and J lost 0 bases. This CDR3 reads CARSLASGGESSYNEQFF. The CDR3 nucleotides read TGTGCCAGAAGCTTGGCTAGCGGGGGGGAGAGCTCCTACAATGAGCAGTTCTTC.

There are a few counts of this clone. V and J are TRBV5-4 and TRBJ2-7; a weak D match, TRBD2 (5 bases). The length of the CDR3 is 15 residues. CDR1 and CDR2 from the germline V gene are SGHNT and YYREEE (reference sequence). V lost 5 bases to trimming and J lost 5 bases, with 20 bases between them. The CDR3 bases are TGTGCCAGCAGAACATGGCGGGCGACCTCTGACGAGCAGTACTTC. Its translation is CASRTWRATSDEQYF.

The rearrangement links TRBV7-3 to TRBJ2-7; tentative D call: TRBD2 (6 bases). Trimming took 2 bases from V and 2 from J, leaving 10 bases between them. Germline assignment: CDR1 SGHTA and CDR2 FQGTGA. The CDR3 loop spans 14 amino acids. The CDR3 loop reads CASSLQGGTYEQYF. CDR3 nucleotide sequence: TGTGCCAGCAGCTTACAGGGAGGAACCTACGAGCAGTACTTC.

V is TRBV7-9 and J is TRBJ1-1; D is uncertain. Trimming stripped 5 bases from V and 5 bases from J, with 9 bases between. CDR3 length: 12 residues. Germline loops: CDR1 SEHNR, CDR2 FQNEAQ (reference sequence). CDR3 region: CASSQGGTEAFF. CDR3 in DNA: TGTGCCAGCAGCCAAGGAGGTACTGAAGCTTTCTTT.

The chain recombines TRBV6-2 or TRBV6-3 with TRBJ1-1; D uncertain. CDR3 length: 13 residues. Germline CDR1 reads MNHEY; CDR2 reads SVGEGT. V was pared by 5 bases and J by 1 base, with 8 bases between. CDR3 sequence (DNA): TGTGCCAGCAGTATCTGGAGGAACACTGAAGCTTTCTTT. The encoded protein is CASSIWRNTEAFF.

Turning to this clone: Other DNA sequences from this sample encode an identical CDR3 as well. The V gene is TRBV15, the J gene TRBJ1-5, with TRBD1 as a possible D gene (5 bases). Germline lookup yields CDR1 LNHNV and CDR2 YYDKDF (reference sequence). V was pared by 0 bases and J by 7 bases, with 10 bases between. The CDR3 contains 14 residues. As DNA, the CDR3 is TGTGCCACCAGCAGAGACAGGGTAGGGCAGCCCCAGCATTTT. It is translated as CATSRDRVGQPQHF.

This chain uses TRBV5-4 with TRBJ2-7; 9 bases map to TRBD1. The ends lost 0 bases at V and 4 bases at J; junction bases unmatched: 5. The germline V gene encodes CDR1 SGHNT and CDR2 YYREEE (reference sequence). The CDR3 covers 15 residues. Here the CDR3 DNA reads TGTGCCAGCAGCTTGGGGGGACAGGGAAAGTACGAGCAGTACTTC. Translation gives CASSLGGQGKYEQYF.

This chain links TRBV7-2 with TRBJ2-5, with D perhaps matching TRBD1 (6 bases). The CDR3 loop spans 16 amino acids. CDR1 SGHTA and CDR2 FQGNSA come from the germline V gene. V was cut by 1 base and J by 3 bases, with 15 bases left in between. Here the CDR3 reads CASSLGTGQTEETQYF. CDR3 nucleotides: TGTGCCAGCAGCTTAGGTACCGGACAGACAGAAGAGACCCAGTACTTC. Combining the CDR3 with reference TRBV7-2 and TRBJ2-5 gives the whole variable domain GAGVSQSPSNKVTEKGKDVELRCDPISGHTALYWYRQSLGQGLEFLIYFQGNSAPDKSGLPSDRFSAERTGGSVSTLTIQRTQQEDSAVYLCASSLGTGQTEETQYFGPGTRLLVL.

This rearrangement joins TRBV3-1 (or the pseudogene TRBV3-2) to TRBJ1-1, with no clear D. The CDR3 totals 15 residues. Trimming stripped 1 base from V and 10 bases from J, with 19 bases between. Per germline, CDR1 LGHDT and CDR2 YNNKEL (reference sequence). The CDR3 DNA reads TGTGCCAGCAGCCAAGGGCCGGGAAGATGGGATAGAGCTTTCTTT. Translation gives CASSQGPGRWDRAFF.

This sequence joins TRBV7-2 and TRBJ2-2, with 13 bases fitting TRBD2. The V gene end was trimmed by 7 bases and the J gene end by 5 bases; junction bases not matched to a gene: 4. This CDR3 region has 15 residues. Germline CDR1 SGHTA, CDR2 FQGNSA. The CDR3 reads CASNLLAGGTGELFF. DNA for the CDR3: TGTGCCAGCAACCTACTAGCGGGGGGGACCGGGGAGCTGTTTTTT. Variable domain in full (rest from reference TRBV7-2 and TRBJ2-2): GAGVSQSPSNKVTEKGKDVELRCDPISGHTALYWYRQSLGQGLEFLIYFQGNSAPDKSGLPSDRFSAERTGGSVSTLTIQRTQQEDSAVYLCASNLLAGGTGELFFGEGSRLTVL.

CDR3 sequence (DNA): TGTGCCAGTAGTGTCTCGACAGGGGGGAACTATGGCTACACCTTC. Its translation: CASSVSTGGNYGYTF. This chain connects TRBV19 to TRBJ1-2; the match to TRBD1 covers 9 bases. Germline trimming cut 5 bases from V and 2 bases from J; bases unmatched to any gene: 6. The CDR3 runs to 15 residues. The V gene's germline CDR1 is LNHDA and CDR2 SQIVND (reference sequence).

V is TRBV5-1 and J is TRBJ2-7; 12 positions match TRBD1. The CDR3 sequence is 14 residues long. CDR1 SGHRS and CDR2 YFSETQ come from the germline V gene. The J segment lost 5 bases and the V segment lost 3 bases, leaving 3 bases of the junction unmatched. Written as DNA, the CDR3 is TGCGCCAGCAGCTCGGGACAGGGGGCCCACGAGCAGTACTTC. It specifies CASSSGQGAHEQYF. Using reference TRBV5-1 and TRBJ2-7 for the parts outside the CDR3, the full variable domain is KAGVTQTPRYLIKTRGQQVTLSCSPISGHRSVSWYQQTPGQGLQFLFEYFSETQRNKGNFPGRFSGRQFSNSRSEMNVSTLELGDSALYLCASSSGQGAHEQYFGPGTRLTVT.

The CDR3 is CASSQPGTDTQYF. The CDR3, as DNA: TGTGCCAGCAGCCAACCAGGCACAGATACGCAGTATTTT. The chain is built from TRBV3-1 (or the pseudogene TRBV3-2) and TRBJ2-3; D not certain. V was cut by 2 bases and J by 1 base, with 4 bases left in between. Germline CDR1 and CDR2: LGHDT and YNNKEL (reference sequence). The CDR3 is 13 residues long.

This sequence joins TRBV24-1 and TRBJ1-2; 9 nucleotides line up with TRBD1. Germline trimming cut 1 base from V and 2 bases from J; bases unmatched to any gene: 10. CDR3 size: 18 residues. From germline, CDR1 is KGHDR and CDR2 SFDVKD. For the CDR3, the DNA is TGTGCCACCAGTGATTTCCTCCTCCCTGGGACAGGGAACTATGGCTACACCTTC. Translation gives CATSDFLLPGTGNYGYTF.

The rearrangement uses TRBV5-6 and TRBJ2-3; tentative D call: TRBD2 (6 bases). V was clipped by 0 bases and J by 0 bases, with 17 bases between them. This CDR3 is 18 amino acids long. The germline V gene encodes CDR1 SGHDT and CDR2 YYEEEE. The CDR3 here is CASSLVFGGIQSTDTQYF. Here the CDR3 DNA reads TGTGCCAGCAGCTTGGTTTTCGGCGGGATACAAAGCACAGATACGCAGTATTTT.